The rows below give T cell receptor beta chains drawn from one sample of a study of human T cells and chemical hapten exposure. TCRdb re-derived calls from the RACE reads in MiXCR, one entry per CDR3 protein. Of a few hundred thousand distinct CDR3 sequences listed, just under 6.5% are singletons. The input for sequencing was whole blood, taken in connection with sensitization to the hapten diphenylcyclopropenone (DPC). These receptors were collected from a woman between 18 and 29 years old with alopecia areata. Some clones in this sample may be carry-over from other donors' samples. CDR3s include the opening cysteine and the closing phenylalanine or tryptophan. The D gene is left open where the match is weak. Clone size, where shown, is once, few, many, or a class for clones that have expanded.

v_call: TRBV12-3/TRBV12-4; j_call: TRBJ1-6; d_call: NA; clone_size: many; cdr3_nt: TGTGCCAGCAGTTATAGGATGGATAATTCACCCCTCCACTTT; cdr3_aa: CASSYRMDNSPLHF
v_call: TRBV20-1; j_call: TRBJ2-7; d_call: NA; clone_size: NA; cdr3_nt: TGCAGTGCTAGAGATGTCAACAGAAGCTCCTACGAGCAGTACTTC; cdr3_aa: CSARDVNRSSYEQYF
v_call: TRBV7-2; j_call: TRBJ1-3; d_call: NA; clone_size: many; cdr3_nt: TGTGCCAGCAGCTTAGGGGTCGGGCACTCTGGAAACACCATATATTTT; cdr3_aa: CASSLGVGHSGNTIYF
v_call: TRBV11-2; j_call: TRBJ2-5; d_call: NA; clone_size: few; cdr3_nt: TGTGCCAGCAGCCAAAAGGACCCGCCGCCCCAGAACTTC; cdr3_aa: CASSQKDPPPQNF
v_call: TRBV29-1; j_call: TRBJ1-1; d_call: NA; clone_size: many; cdr3_nt: TGCAGCGTTGGGGCGGCAGACAATGACTTGAAAGCTTTCTTT; cdr3_aa: CSVGAADNDLKAFF
v_call: TRBV29-1; j_call: TRBJ1-2; d_call: TRBD1; clone_size: NA; cdr3_nt: TGCAGCGGAGGGACAGGGGCGCAAAACTATGGCTACACCTTC; cdr3_aa: CSGGTGAQNYGYTF
v_call: TRBV5-1; j_call: TRBJ2-5; d_call: TRBD2; clone_size: many; cdr3_nt: TGCGCCAGCAGCTGGGGACTAGCGGGATACGACCAAGAGACCCAGTACTTC; cdr3_aa: CASSWGLAGYDQETQYF
v_call: TRBV29-1; j_call: TRBJ2-3; d_call: TRBD1; clone_size: NA; cdr3_nt: TGCAGCGCCTTAAGGGTAGGGGGCTTCACAGATACGCAGTATTTT; cdr3_aa: CSALRVGGFTDTQYF
v_call: TRBV12-3/TRBV12-4; j_call: TRBJ1-5; d_call: TRBD1; clone_size: many; cdr3_nt: TGTGCCAGCAGGAGACAGGGGGGAGGTCAGCCCCAGCATTTT; cdr3_aa: CASRRQGGGQPQHF
v_call: TRBV27; j_call: TRBJ2-3; d_call: NA; clone_size: few; cdr3_nt: TGTGCCAGCAGTCTGGGGGGTTACCGAGCAGATACGCAGTATTTT; cdr3_aa: CASSLGGYRADTQYF
v_call: TRBV28; j_call: TRBJ2-7; d_call: NA; clone_size: few; cdr3_nt: TGTGCCAGCAGTTTCCCTAATGGGCTCGGCTACGAGCAGTACTTC; cdr3_aa: CASSFPNGLGYEQYF
v_call: TRBV4-3; j_call: TRBJ2-7; d_call: TRBD2; clone_size: NA; cdr3_nt: TGCGCCAGCAGCCAAGTGGGAGGGAAGAACTACGAGCAGTACTTC; cdr3_aa: CASSQVGGKNYEQYF
v_call: TRBV6-6; j_call: TRBJ1-2; d_call: NA; clone_size: many; cdr3_nt: TGTGCCAGCAGTTCTCGTGTGTGGTATGGCTACACCTTC; cdr3_aa: CASSSRVWYGYTF
v_call: TRBV7-2; j_call: TRBJ2-1; d_call: NA; clone_size: NA; cdr3_nt: TGTGCCAGCAGCTTTATACCATATGAGCAGTTCTTC; cdr3_aa: CASSFIPYEQFF
v_call: TRBV4-3; j_call: TRBJ2-3; d_call: NA; clone_size: few; cdr3_nt: TGCGCCAGCAGCCAAGATAACACCCAGGGGAGCACAGATACGCAGTATTTT; cdr3_aa: CASSQDNTQGSTDTQYF
v_call: TRBV2; j_call: TRBJ2-1; d_call: NA; clone_size: NA; cdr3_nt: TGTGCCAGCAGAGACCGGGACTCGTCGGTCAATGAGCAGTTCTTC; cdr3_aa: CASRDRDSSVNEQFF
v_call: TRBV3-1; j_call: TRBJ2-5; d_call: TRBD2; clone_size: many; cdr3_nt: TGTGCCAGCAGCTACCTTAGCGGGGTAGAGACCCAGTACTTC; cdr3_aa: CASSYLSGVETQYF
v_call: TRBV7-9; j_call: TRBJ2-3; d_call: NA; clone_size: many; cdr3_nt: TGTGCCAGCAGCTTAGAGGGGCGGGCCACGCAGTATTTT; cdr3_aa: CASSLEGRATQYF
v_call: TRBV6-5; j_call: TRBJ2-7; d_call: NA; clone_size: few; cdr3_nt: TGTGCCAGCAGTTATAACAGGGTTGGAGTCGAGCAGTACTTC; cdr3_aa: CASSYNRVGVEQYF
v_call: TRBV2; j_call: TRBJ2-3; d_call: NA; clone_size: few; cdr3_nt: TGTGCCAGCAGTGCGGAGGGGACTAGCACAGATACGCAGTATTTT; cdr3_aa: CASSAEGTSTDTQYF